This is a list of T cell receptor beta chains from one sample in a study of T-cell reconstitution after alpha-beta-depleted transplantation in children. From the PCR reads, TCRdb called clonotypes with MiXCR, one entry per CDR3 protein. This sample has fewer than 550,000 distinct CDR3 sequences, with roughly an eighth found just once. Sequenced here: PBMCs, mostly from graft donor cells, sampled 180 days after TCRalphabeta/CD19-depleted stem cell transplant. The receptors originated from a female patient aged 2-15 years who had a stem cell transplant for aplastic anemia, so the T cells may come from the graft donor. The CDR3 runs from the conserved cysteine through the conserved F or W. Fields, in order: D gene, J gene, clone size, V gene, CDR3 DNA, CDR3 protein. D genes are given only for firm matches. Expanded clones get a size class; other rows say once, few or many, or leave the size out.

d_call: .
j_call: TRBJ2-7
clone_size: .
v_call: TRBV6-1
cdr3_nt: TGTGCCAGCAGTGACACATATTGGGGCGGAGGGGAGCAGTACTTC
cdr3_aa: CASSDTYWGGGEQYF

d_call: TRBD1
j_call: TRBJ2-7
clone_size: .
v_call: TRBV28
cdr3_nt: TGTGCCAGCAGTTCCAGACAGGGGATGACCTACGAGCAGTACTTC
cdr3_aa: CASSSRQGMTYEQYF

d_call: .
j_call: TRBJ2-5
clone_size: few
v_call: TRBV7-2
cdr3_nt: TGTGCCAGCAGCCCTGACTTCGGAGGGGAGACCCAGTACTTC
cdr3_aa: CASSPDFGGETQYF

d_call: TRBD1
j_call: TRBJ2-3
clone_size: .
v_call: TRBV12-3/TRBV12-4
cdr3_nt: TGTGCCGCAGCACTCGGACAGGGGATAGCTGATACGCAGTATTTT
cdr3_aa: CAAALGQGIADTQYF

d_call: .
j_call: TRBJ2-1
clone_size: .
v_call: TRBV30
cdr3_nt: TGTGCCTGGAGTGTGGTGGGTGAGCAGTTCTTC
cdr3_aa: CAWSVVGEQFF

d_call: .
j_call: TRBJ2-5
clone_size: .
v_call: TRBV28
cdr3_nt: TGTGCCAGCAGAACGGAGGAGAGGGTCCCCCCTGAGACCCAGTACTTC
cdr3_aa: CASRTEERVPPETQYF

d_call: TRBD1
j_call: TRBJ1-2
clone_size: .
v_call: TRBV12-3/TRBV12-4
cdr3_nt: TGTGCCAGCAGTGCGGAGAGTAAGGGGGCCCGCTATGGCTACACCTTC
cdr3_aa: CASSAESKGARYGYTF

d_call: .
j_call: TRBJ2-5
clone_size: .
v_call: TRBV15
cdr3_nt: TGTGCCACCAGCAGAGCGGACTTTGGACTCGAGACCCAGTACTTC
cdr3_aa: CATSRADFGLETQYF

d_call: TRBD1
j_call: TRBJ2-7
clone_size: few
v_call: TRBV20-1
cdr3_nt: TGCAGTGCAAGACCTCCGGGACAGAGCTCCTACGAGCAGTACTTC
cdr3_aa: CSARPPGQSSYEQYF

d_call: .
j_call: TRBJ1-1
clone_size: few
v_call: TRBV19
cdr3_nt: TGTGCCGCGCGGGGCAGTCAAGAAGCTTTCTTT
cdr3_aa: CAARGSQEAFF

d_call: TRBD1
j_call: TRBJ2-1
clone_size: many
v_call: TRBV25-1
cdr3_nt: TGTGCCAGCAGTGGGACAGGTTGGAATGAGCAGTTCTTC
cdr3_aa: CASSGTGWNEQFF

d_call: .
j_call: TRBJ1-1
clone_size: many
v_call: TRBV28
cdr3_nt: TGTGCCAGCAGTTTATCGGGGAACACTGAAGCTTTCTTT
cdr3_aa: CASSLSGNTEAFF

d_call: .
j_call: TRBJ1-1
clone_size: .
v_call: TRBV14
cdr3_nt: TGTGCCAGCAGCCAAAACCCGGGACCCCGATACACTGAAGCTTTCTTT
cdr3_aa: CASSQNPGPRYTEAFF

d_call: .
j_call: TRBJ2-7
clone_size: .
v_call: TRBV27
cdr3_nt: TGTGCCAGCATACGGGGAGTTCCCCCCTTTTTGTTTTACGAGCAGTACTTC
cdr3_aa: CASIRGVPPFLFYEQYF

d_call: .
j_call: TRBJ2-2
clone_size: .
v_call: TRBV20-1
cdr3_nt: TGCAGTGCCCCTAGTCGGGGGCCGATAGTAAACACCGGGGAGCTGTTTTTT
cdr3_aa: CSAPSRGPIVNTGELFF

d_call: .
j_call: TRBJ1-2
clone_size: few
v_call: TRBV7-9
cdr3_nt: TGTGCCAGCAGCCCAGAAAGCGAACATGGCTACACCTTC
cdr3_aa: CASSPESEHGYTF

d_call: .
j_call: TRBJ1-1
clone_size: .
v_call: TRBV5-1
cdr3_nt: TGCGCCAGCAGCCCGCACGGAAGGCAGAATGGGCCCGTGAACACTGAAGCTTTCTTT
cdr3_aa: CASSPHGRQNGPVNTEAFF

d_call: .
j_call: TRBJ1-5
clone_size: .
v_call: TRBV12-3/TRBV12-4
cdr3_nt: TGTGCCAGCAGTTTACTGGGGGGGGGTAGCAATCAGCCCCAGCATTTT
cdr3_aa: CASSLLGGGSNQPQHF

d_call: .
j_call: TRBJ2-4
clone_size: .
v_call: TRBV6-1
cdr3_nt: TGTGCCAGCAGGGCGGCGGGAAAGAGAAACATTCAGTACTTC
cdr3_aa: CASRAAGKRNIQYF

d_call: .
j_call: TRBJ2-1
clone_size: once
v_call: TRBV3-1
cdr3_nt: TGTGCCAGCAGCCAGGACTCTCCCAATGAGCAGTTCTTC
cdr3_aa: CASSQDSPNEQFF

d_call: TRBD1
j_call: TRBJ2-6
clone_size: few
v_call: TRBV9
cdr3_nt: TGTGCCAGCAGCCCCGACAGGGGGGCCTCTGGGGCCAACGTCCTGACTTTC
cdr3_aa: CASSPDRGASGANVLTF

d_call: TRBD2
j_call: TRBJ2-1
clone_size: .
v_call: TRBV6-2/TRBV6-3
cdr3_nt: TGTGCCAGCAGTTACTCGGGACTAGCGCCAAATGAGCAGTTCTTC
cdr3_aa: CASSYSGLAPNEQFF

d_call: .
j_call: TRBJ2-1
clone_size: .
v_call: TRBV19
cdr3_nt: TGTGCCAGTACCCTCTGGGGCAGGGGCGGCAATGAGCAGTTCTTC
cdr3_aa: CASTLWGRGGNEQFF

d_call: TRBD1
j_call: TRBJ2-3
clone_size: few
v_call: TRBV7-2
cdr3_nt: TGTGCCACCACGACAGGGGGAGGTGATACGCAGTATTTT
cdr3_aa: CATTTGGGDTQYF

d_call: .
j_call: TRBJ2-5
clone_size: few
v_call: TRBV2
cdr3_nt: TGTGCCAGCAGTTCCGACACGTTTATCGGGACCCAGTACTTC
cdr3_aa: CASSSDTFIGTQYF

d_call: .
j_call: TRBJ1-2
clone_size: many
v_call: TRBV12-3/TRBV12-4
cdr3_nt: TGTGCCAGCAGTTTCGGGGTCTACGGCTATGGCTACACCTTC
cdr3_aa: CASSFGVYGYGYTF

d_call: TRBD2
j_call: TRBJ2-3
clone_size: few
v_call: TRBV7-2
cdr3_nt: TGTGCCAGCAGCACAAGCGGGAGTTCCCCAGATACGCAGTATTTT
cdr3_aa: CASSTSGSSPDTQYF

d_call: .
j_call: TRBJ2-5
clone_size: few
v_call: TRBV21-1
cdr3_nt: TGTGCCAGCAGCAAATTACTCCGAGAGACCCAGTACTTC
cdr3_aa: CASSKLLRETQYF

d_call: .
j_call: TRBJ2-3
clone_size: .
v_call: TRBV3-1
cdr3_nt: TGTGCCAGCAGCCCCCAGGGCGGGACCAGCACAGATACGCAGTATTTT
cdr3_aa: CASSPQGGTSTDTQYF

d_call: TRBD1
j_call: TRBJ2-1
clone_size: few
v_call: TRBV12-3/TRBV12-4
cdr3_nt: TGTGCCAGCAGTTTAAGGACAGGGGTAGGCTCCTACAATGAGCAGTTCTTC
cdr3_aa: CASSLRTGVGSYNEQFF

d_call: TRBD2
j_call: TRBJ2-1
clone_size: .
v_call: TRBV5-1
cdr3_nt: TGCGCCAGCAGCTTTTGGCGACAAGCGGGAGCCGGCCTCAATGAGCAGTTCTTC
cdr3_aa: CASSFWRQAGAGLNEQFF

d_call: TRBD2
j_call: TRBJ2-3
clone_size: many
v_call: TRBV20-1
cdr3_nt: TGCAGTGCCCCTCCCCCGGGTAGCGGGGGGGCGCAGTATTTT
cdr3_aa: CSAPPPGSGGAQYF

d_call: TRBD1
j_call: TRBJ2-2
clone_size: many
v_call: TRBV7-3
cdr3_nt: TGTGCCAGCAGCTTAAACGTCGCAGGGGGCACCGGGGAGCTGTTTTTT
cdr3_aa: CASSLNVAGGTGELFF

d_call: TRBD2
j_call: TRBJ2-1
clone_size: few
v_call: TRBV24-1
cdr3_nt: TGTGCCACCAGTGATTGGGGAGCTGAACTAGCGACCAATGAGCAGTTCTTC
cdr3_aa: CATSDWGAELATNEQFF

d_call: .
j_call: TRBJ2-5
clone_size: .
v_call: TRBV29-1
cdr3_nt: TGCAGCGTTGAAAGGGGGGTAGAGACCCAGTACTTC
cdr3_aa: CSVERGVETQYF

d_call: .
j_call: TRBJ2-6
clone_size: many
v_call: TRBV28
cdr3_nt: TGTGCCAGCAGTCAGGTGGCTGGGGCCAACGTCCTGACTTTC
cdr3_aa: CASSQVAGANVLTF

d_call: .
j_call: TRBJ1-1
clone_size: few
v_call: TRBV18
cdr3_nt: TGTGCCAGCTCACTTTACAGGGCTGGGTACACTGAAGCTTTCTTT
cdr3_aa: CASSLYRAGYTEAFF

d_call: TRBD1
j_call: TRBJ1-6
clone_size: .
v_call: TRBV7-9
cdr3_nt: TGTGCCAGCAGCTCTCTTGGGACAGGGTTCTCACCCCTCCACTTT
cdr3_aa: CASSSLGTGFSPLHF

d_call: .
j_call: TRBJ1-2
clone_size: .
v_call: TRBV7-9
cdr3_nt: TGTGCCAGCAGCTCCTTGGTGGGGGGAGCTAACTATGGCTACACCTTC
cdr3_aa: CASSSLVGGANYGYTF

d_call: TRBD1
j_call: TRBJ2-7
clone_size: .
v_call: TRBV11-3
cdr3_nt: TGTGCCAGCAGCACCGGGACAGGGCTGTCCTACGAGCAGTACTTC
cdr3_aa: CASSTGTGLSYEQYF

d_call: .
j_call: TRBJ2-7
clone_size: many
v_call: TRBV4-3
cdr3_nt: TGCGCCAGCAGCCACAACCAGGGGTCTCTGAACGAGCAGTACTTC
cdr3_aa: CASSHNQGSLNEQYF

d_call: TRBD2
j_call: TRBJ2-2
clone_size: .
v_call: TRBV28
cdr3_nt: TGTGCCAGCAGATTAGCGGGAGTTGTCACCGGGGAGCTGTTTTTT
cdr3_aa: CASRLAGVVTGELFF

d_call: .
j_call: TRBJ2-7
clone_size: many
v_call: TRBV5-1
cdr3_nt: TGCGCCACGGGAACAAGCCCCTACGAGCAGTACTTC
cdr3_aa: CATGTSPYEQYF

d_call: .
j_call: TRBJ1-2
clone_size: few
v_call: TRBV7-2
cdr3_nt: TGTGCCAGCAGCTTAGGTTCGGCAGGGAGCAACTATGGCTACACCTTC
cdr3_aa: CASSLGSAGSNYGYTF

d_call: TRBD2
j_call: TRBJ2-5
clone_size: .
v_call: TRBV4-3
cdr3_nt: TGCGCCAGCAGCCCCTGGACTAGCGGGGGGGCACACCAAGAGACCCAGTACTTC
cdr3_aa: CASSPWTSGGAHQETQYF

d_call: .
j_call: TRBJ2-3
clone_size: once
v_call: TRBV4-2
cdr3_nt: TGTGCCAGCAGCCAAGTAGAGTCAACGCAGTATTTT
cdr3_aa: CASSQVESTQYF

d_call: .
j_call: TRBJ2-2
clone_size: .
v_call: TRBV7-3
cdr3_nt: TGTGCCAGCAGCTTAAGGGTGGGCACGGGCACCGGGGAGCTGTTTTTT
cdr3_aa: CASSLRVGTGTGELFF

d_call: .
j_call: TRBJ2-3
clone_size: .
v_call: TRBV28
cdr3_nt: TGTGCCAGCAGTCAATGGACCCTTAGCACAGATACGCAGTATTTT
cdr3_aa: CASSQWTLSTDTQYF